What follows is one TCR beta chain and its context. Its antigen is unidentified. With sequencing, the targeted depth ranged from 1 in 200,000 to 1 in 1 million T cells. This table comes from immunoSEQ multiplex PCR, and its TCRdb copy is limited to in-frame clones, with some not included. The sample shows 110,000 to 150,000 clones, around 76% of them seen only once. This entry is derived from a study of cytotoxic CD8 clonotypes in ibrutinib-treated CLL. The wider study: Response material was collected after a median around 12 months of treatment, range 6 to 36. Overall study results and limits: Researchers report that baseline clonality outpaced age-matched healthy donors and tracked circulating CD8+ T-cell counts.

For TCR beta libraries, 1.5 to 2 micrograms of genomic DNA were obtained from cryopreserved PBMCs. Germline V CDR1 and CDR2: LGHNA, YSLEER. Trimming removed 0 bases from V and 2 bases from J, with 14 bases in between. This CDR3 comprises 18 residues. The chain links TRBV4-3 to TRBJ1-6; D is perhaps TRBD1 (6 bases). Specimen: PBMCs, collected after 24 months of ibrutinib treatment. The TCR was taken from a human donor with chronic lymphocytic leukemia. This CDR3 is CASSQDLGGPTYNSPLHF. CDR3 bases: TGCGCCAGCAGCCAAGATTTGGGGGGGCCAACCTATAATTCACCCCTCCACTTT.